The T cell receptor beta chain under discussion was sequenced for a study of blood T cell repertoires in COVID-19. Germline CDR1 is LGHNA and CDR2 is YNFKEQ. CDR3 length equals 14 residues. V lost 4 bases, J lost 1 base, and 2 bases stayed unmatched. This table comes from immunoSEQ multiplex PCR, and its TCRdb copy is limited to in-frame clones, with some not included. The sample shows about 200,000 clones, around nine tenths of them seen only once. The sequencing input was peripheral blood. This clonotype was obtained from a man aged 50-59 years with COVID-19, enrolled during active disease. This chain links TRBV4-2 with TRBJ1-1; 8 bases are shared with TRBD1. This CDR3 reads CASSPGQGNTEAFF. The CDR3 region has the DNA TGTGCCAGCAGCCCCGGACAGGGGAACACTGAAGCTTTCTTT.